This T cell receptor beta chain comes out of a study of T cells in Graves' hyperthyroidism and ophthalmopathy. Background on the study: The authors collected peripheral blood at initial diagnosis, before any treatment.

V was clipped by 5 bases and J by 0 bases, with 16 bases between them. There are 16 residues in the CDR3. Germline CDR1 is LNHDA and CDR2 is SQIVND (reference sequence). Worth noting for this clonotype: What it recognizes is unknown.

Study-level findings and limits: Model output signaled ophthalmopathy a median roughly 6 months ahead of onset. Appearing also in blood were most of the thyroid clonotypes expanded above 0.001.

PBMCs were sourced from over 8.5 ml fresh peripheral blood. RNA transcripts yielded amplified TCR beta CDR3 regions. First-round RT-PCR targeting the TCR CDR3 was performed with the HTBI primer set. MiXCR was run by TCRdb on the multiplex PCR reads, yielding one entry per CDR3 protein. Altogether 300,000 to 450,000 distinct CDR3 sequences are present, approximately 15% being singletons, with the ten largest covering about a quarter. This TCR was sampled from a woman aged 18 to 35 with Graves' hyperthyroidism that later progressed to Graves' ophthalmopathy. This rearrangement joins TRBV19 to TRBJ1-1, with a possible D match to TRBD1 (6 bases). The sample comprised blood. The CDR3 spells CASSFHRATMNTEAFF. As DNA, the CDR3 is TGTGCCAGTAGTTTTCACAGGGCTACTATGAACACTGAAGCTTTCTTT.